This is a list of T cell receptor beta chains from one sample in a study of blood T cell repertoires in COVID-19. The repertoire was sequenced with immunoSEQ multiplex PCR; TCRdb's copy has only in-frame clones and lacks some. The profile shows hundreds of thousands of clones, approximately 78% of them singletons. Sequencing was performed on PBMCs or T cells enriched from blood (not recorded which). Every receptor here comes from a man between 35 and 55 years old who had been exposed to COVID-19. CDR3s include the opening cysteine and the closing phenylalanine or tryptophan.

v_call	cdr3_length	j_call	cdr3_aa
TRBV19	17	TRBJ2-6	CASRTGTAPFGANVLTF
TRBV29-1	15	TRBJ1-5	CSVVLGQGSNQPQHF
TRBV27	20	TRBJ2-1	CASSLRGRLAGLSSYNEQFF
TRBV2	12	TRBJ2-3	CASTYSTDTQYF
TRBV7-9	17	TRBJ2-1	CASGTRTGTALFNEQFF
TRBV6-5	11	TRBJ2-2	CASSLPGELFF
TRBV11-2	17	TRBJ1-2	CASRPLGGGARTYGYTF
TRBV2	14	TRBJ2-1	CASSVGLAGHEQFF
TRBV19	15	TRBJ1-6	CASSITGRGISPLHF
TRBV7-3	15	TRBJ2-7	CASGMSGGRLSEQYF
TRBV6-5	15	TRBJ1-1	CATQRVPEGNTEAFF
TRBV2	16	TRBJ1-4	CASRRQTDVANEKLFF
TRBV7-3	16	TRBJ2-3	CASSTGTSGMADTQYF
TRBV6-1	16	TRBJ1-4	CASSEAFRTPGEKLFF
TRBV7-8	16	TRBJ2-1	CASSYVGQGHRNEQFF
TRBV7-9	15	TRBJ2-2	CASSLAAQNTGELFF
TRBV11-2	17	TRBJ2-5	CASSFKSGRALVETQYF
TRBV18	13	TRBJ2-7	CASSIQDPHEQYF
TRBV6-4	13	TRBJ1-1	CASSSSSGTEAFF
TRBV7-3	15	TRBJ2-3	CASSFRTGGTDTQYF
TRBV20-1	11	TRBJ1-2	CSASSGNGYTF
TRBV5-6	11	TRBJ1-2	CASSLYSGYTF
TRBV6-5	13	TRBJ2-7	CASRSISGYEQYF
TRBV24-1	13	TRBJ1-2	CATSIGGNYGYTF
TRBV7-9	16	TRBJ2-7	CASSLTQGAGSYEQYF
TRBV4-1	14	TRBJ1-5	CASSFPGGNQPQHF
TRBV14	15	TRBJ2-7	CASSPTGAQGLEQYF
TRBV7-9	16	TRBJ2-1	CASSLEASRSYNEQFF
TRBV2	14	TRBJ1-1	CASSELGVRSEAFF
TRBV7-2	13	TRBJ1-6	CASSNIGVSPLHF
TRBV11-2	15	TRBJ2-7	CASSLFGGSGYEQYF
TRBV6-5	15	TRBJ1-1	CASSPTVSMNTEAFF
TRBV30	15	TRBJ1-3	CAWSVEGTLRNTIYF
TRBV30	14	TRBJ1-1	CAWLKDRGITEAFF
TRBV12-5	15	TRBJ1-5	CASGLDRTGVQPQHF
TRBV24-1	16	TRBJ2-1	CATSDDRLAGSTEQFF
TRBV5-6	16	TRBJ1-5	CASSLNRLSTGSPQHF
TRBV18	13	TRBJ1-5	CASIGQLNQPQHF
TRBV5-4	14	TRBJ2-7	CASSLGGNSYEQYF
TRBV5-1	14	TRBJ2-5	CASSLRLAGESQYF
TRBV19	13	TRBJ1-1	CASSGGGNTEAFF
TRBV3-1/TRBV3-2	15	TRBJ1-5	CASSQSPTGLQPQHF